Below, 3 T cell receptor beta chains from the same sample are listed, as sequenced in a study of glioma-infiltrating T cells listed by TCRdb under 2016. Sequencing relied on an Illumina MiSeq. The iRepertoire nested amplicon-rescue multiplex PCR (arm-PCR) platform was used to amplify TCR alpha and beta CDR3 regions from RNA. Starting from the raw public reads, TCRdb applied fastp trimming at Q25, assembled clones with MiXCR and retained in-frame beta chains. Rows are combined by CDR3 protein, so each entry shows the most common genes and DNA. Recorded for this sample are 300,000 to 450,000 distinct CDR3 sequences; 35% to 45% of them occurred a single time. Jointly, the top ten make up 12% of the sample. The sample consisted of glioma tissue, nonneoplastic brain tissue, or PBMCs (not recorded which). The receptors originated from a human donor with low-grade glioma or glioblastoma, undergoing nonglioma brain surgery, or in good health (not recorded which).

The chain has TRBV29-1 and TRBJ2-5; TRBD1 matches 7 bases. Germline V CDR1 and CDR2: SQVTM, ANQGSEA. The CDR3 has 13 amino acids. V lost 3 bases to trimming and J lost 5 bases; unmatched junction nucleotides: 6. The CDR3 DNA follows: TGCAGCGTTGAGGACAGGTTTCACGAGACCCAGTACTTC. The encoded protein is CSVEDRFHETQYF. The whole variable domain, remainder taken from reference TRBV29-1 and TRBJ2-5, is SAVISQKPSRDICQRGTSLTIQCQVDSQVTMMFWYRQQPGQSLTLIATANQGSEATYESGFVIDKFPISRPNLTFSTLTVSNMSPEDSSIYLCSVEDRFHETQYFGPGTRLLVL.

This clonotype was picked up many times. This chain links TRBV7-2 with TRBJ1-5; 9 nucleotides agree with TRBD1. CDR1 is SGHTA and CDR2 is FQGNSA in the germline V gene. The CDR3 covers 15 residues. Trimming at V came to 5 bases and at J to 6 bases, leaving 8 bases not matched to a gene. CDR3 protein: CASSPGQGRFQPQHF. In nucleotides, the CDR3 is TGTGCCAGCAGCCCGGGACAGGGCCGTTTTCAGCCCCAGCATTTT.

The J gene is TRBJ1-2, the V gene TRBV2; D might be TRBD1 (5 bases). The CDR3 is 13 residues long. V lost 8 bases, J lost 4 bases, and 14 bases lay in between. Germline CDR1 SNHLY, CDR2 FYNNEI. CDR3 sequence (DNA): TGTGCCAGCGGTGGGGACGGTTCCTATGGCTACACCTTC. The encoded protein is CASGGDGSYGYTF.